This entry concerns a single T cell receptor (beta chain). This clonotype occurred many times. The clone's antigen remains unknown. Base-call qualities are not available, and no considerably larger clone is one nucleotide away. CDR1 and CDR2 were assigned from the germline V gene (reference sequence) as LNHDA and SQIVND. Germline trimming: 1 base from V, 4 bases from J; junction bases outside gene matches: 12. The CDR3 spans 18 residues, from the cysteine through the phenylalanine. Only the CDR3 DNA is retained, 54 bases long and in frame from the first base. The source of the sample is a study of low-dose radiotherapy and immunotherapy resistance in tumors (dated by TCRdb to between 2021 and 2023). About the full investigation: Patients in Cohort 1 were given 0.5 Gy per fraction every 2 weeks, and the prescribed total PTV dose was 6.5 Gy. In Cohort 2, 1 Gy per fraction was delivered every two weeks, for a total of 13 Gy over 26 weeks. Starting on cycle 1 day 1, patients took 300 mg of aspirin by mouth once daily for four cycles. Randomization of trial participants into treatment groups was not performed. Eight patients were included in the translational analysis, namely three from the first dose cohort plus the first five from the second dose cohort. Patients were given nivolumab as a 240 mg flat dose every two weeks and ipilimumab at 1 mg/kg every six weeks, with both drugs delivered intravenously. Cyclophosphamide 200 mg/m2 was administered intravenously every two weeks, one day before each radiation and immunotherapy administration.

The sequencer was an Illumina HiSeq 2500. First-strand cDNA was synthesized with Superscript III and a set of TRAV- and TRBV-specific primers, covering both TCRalpha and TCRbeta chains. TCRs were amplified for about 22 PCR cycles with Phusion, using a constant-region primer paired with the adapter attached to the V primers. Isolated mRNA was amplified with the MessageAmp II aRNA Amplification Kit, using a roughly 16-hour in vitro transcription at 37°C. mRNA for TCR sequencing was isolated with the Dynabeads mRNA DIRECT Purification Kit. Indexed Illumina adapters were added in a second Phusion PCR of about 26 cycles, and the PCR products were purified with AMPure XP beads. Under the source paper's analysis protocol: Using custom Perl scripts, TCR sequences that encoded the same protein were pooled, out-of-frame sequences were dropped, and the abundance of each clonotype was calculated. TCR sequences supported by only a single read were excluded from analysis. Repertoire metrics included Shannon entropy, Gini index, clonality, richness, and frequency of TCRs shared between repertoires. TCRdb ran its own pipeline on the public reads, namely fastp trimming at Q25 and MiXCR clone calling, and kept in-frame beta chains. Rows are combined by CDR3 protein, so each entry shows the most common genes and DNA. TCRdb, rather than the study authors, made the V and J calls. The sample includes 54,000 or so distinct CDR3 sequences, with almost 25% observed a single time. 5.5% to 6.5% of the sample belongs to the ten largest clones.

Per the publication, the time point label means: before trial treatment. The donors came from RACIN, which was a single-arm phase I dose-escalation trial that paired nivolumab and ipilimumab with aspirin, low-dose cyclophosphamide and low-dose radiotherapy. To be eligible, a patient needed to have an advanced solid tumor that was TIL-negative. The sample consisted of PBMCs, taken before treatment. This sequence was found in a male donor with prostate cancer. The chain couples TRBV19 to TRBJ2-5, with 10 middle bases fitting TRBD1. The CDR3: CASSIAGWVGTGVETQYF. The DNA reads as follows: TGTGCCAGTAGTATAGCCGGATGGGTAGGGACAGGGGTAGAGACCCAGTACTTC. The entire variable domain, with the stretches around the CDR3 drawn from the reference TRBV19 and TRBJ2-5 proteins, is DGGITQSPKYLFRKEGQNVTLSCEQNLNHDAMYWYRQDPGQGLRLIYYSQIVNDFQKGDIAEGYSVSREKKESFPLTVTSAQKNPTAFYLCASSIAGWVGTGVETQYFGPGTRLLVL.